This TCR beta chain was identified in a study of monozygotic twins with cystic fibrosis. Study overall: Libraries were built from three micrograms of fragmented DNA using roughly 15 PCR cycles.

Sequenced by immunoSEQ multiplex PCR; TCRdb stores in-frame clones only, minus some. The top ten hold around 0.24% of the sample, which has about 9,500 clones, 98% seen once. Overall study results and limits: Clonality was generally low (median around 0.009), higher in the most severe patients. V usage most resembled the co-twin in 13 of 16 pairs. Monozygotic CF twins shared more identical nucleotide clonotypes than unrelated patients.

With 4 bases clipped from V and 3 bases from J, the junction kept 17 bases outside the gene matches. The CDR3 is 18 amino acids. Germline CDR1 reads SGHAT; CDR2 reads FQNNGV. About this clone itself: What it binds is unknown.

The origin of this receptor is a girl aged 2-10 years with cystic fibrosis. The chain joins TRBV11-2 to TRBJ2-7; 8 nucleotides line up with TRBD2. The sample comprised blood. The chain's CDR3 is CASSSPGMREVLRYEQYF. The CDR3 DNA reads TGTGCCAGCAGCTCACCCGGAATGCGGGAGGTTCTTCGCTACGAGCAGTACTTC.